Below are 28 T cell receptor beta chains sequenced from a single sample in a study of OX40 agonist ivuxolimab in advanced cancers. Library creation used the immunoSEQ multiplex PCR assay. In TCRdb, the immuneACCESS table is reduced to in-frame sequences with V and J assigned. These tables do not hold every clone; where another copy was compared, an unresolved V gene accounts for under half, and the others remain unexplained. The sample includes more than 70,000 clones, with just under 85% observed a single time. 20% to 25% of the sample belongs to the ten largest clones. Sequencing was performed on CD4+ or CD8+ T cells sorted from blood, taken in a trial of the OX40 agonist ivuxolimab. Source of these receptors: an adult with an advanced solid tumor such as melanoma, head and neck, liver or kidney cancer.

The gene calls are TRBV4-1 and TRBJ2-3; 7 bases fit TRBD1. Germline loops: CDR1 MGHRA, CDR2 YSYEKL. CDR3 length: 17 amino acids. Trimming at V came to 5 bases and at J to 2 bases, leaving 13 bases not matched to a gene. CDR3: CASSLQGLRADTDTQYF. Here the CDR3 DNA reads TGCGCCAGCAGCTTACAGGGGCTGAGAGCGGACACAGATACGCAGTATTTT.

The chain carries TRBV5-1 and TRBJ2-3; either TRBD1 or TRBD2 may fit D (5 bases each). The CDR3 length is 14 residues. V shed 1 base and J shed 2 bases, with 8 bases lying between them. CDR1 and CDR2 from the germline V gene are SGHRS and YFSETQ. The CDR3 region has the DNA TGCGCCAGCAGCTTGCGGGGCGACACAGATACGCAGTATTTT. It specifies CASSLRGDTDTQYF.

Concerning this clone: Sequence at one end of the junction differs from germline and may be a read error. The genes are TRBV10-3 and TRBJ1-6; D is unclear. CDR3 length: 15 amino acids. The germline gives CDR1 ENHRY, CDR2 SYGVKD. The CDR3, as DNA: TGTGCCAGCAGTTTCCGGGCCCAAATCAATTCACCCCTCCACTTT. Translated: CASSFRAQINSPLHF.

This chain connects TRBV11-3 to TRBJ2-1, with 8 bases lining up with TRBD2. Germline CDR1 SGHNT, CDR2 YENEEA. The V and J ends lost 3 bases and 5 bases, in that order; junction bases with no gene match: 3. The CDR3 extends over 14 amino acids. The CDR3 region has the DNA TGTGCCAGCAGCTTCACGGGAGGGAACAATGAGCAGTTCTTC. Translation gives CASSFTGGNNEQFF.

V is TRBV10-3 and J is TRBJ2-2; D is uncertain. There are 13 residues in the CDR3. Trimming pared 2 bases from V and 3 bases from J, leaving 4 bases between. In germline, CDR1 is ENHRY, CDR2 SYGVKD. As DNA, the CDR3 is TGTGCCATCAGTGAGGCTGACACCGGGGAGCTGTTTTTT. Amino acids: CAISEADTGELFF.

The chain employs TRBV10-1 and TRBJ2-3; a weak D match, TRBD1 (5 bases). Trimming stripped 5 bases from V and 5 bases from J, with 14 bases between. Germline CDR1 and CDR2: WNHNN and SYGVQD (reference sequence). The CDR3 has 14 amino acids. In nucleotides, the CDR3 is TGCGCCAGCAGTTCGACCCAGCAGGGAGATACGCAGTATTTT. As protein: CASSSTQQGDTQYF.

The chain uses TRBV6-5 and TRBJ2-1; the D gene could be TRBD1 or TRBD2 (5 bases each). Germline V gene data show CDR1 as MNHEY and CDR2 as SVGAGI. This CDR3 has 14 amino acids. The V and J ends lost 5 bases and 6 bases respectively, with 14 bases between them. The CDR3: CASSRPQGRNEQFF. CDR3 sequence (DNA): TGTGCCAGCAGTCGTCCTCAGGGACGCAATGAGCAGTTCTTC.

V and J are TRBV5-1 and TRBJ1-1, with D uncertain. Germline CDR1 SGHRS, CDR2 YFSETQ. The CDR3 runs 17 residues. The ends were cut back, 1 base at V and 4 bases at J, with 20 bases in the middle. CDR3 in DNA: TGCGCCAGCAGCTTGTTGGGTGAACAGCGTCTCGGCACTGAAGCTTTCTTT. It yields the protein CASSLLGEQRLGTEAFF.

This clone appeared a single time. As the CDR3 is not closed by the conserved phenylalanine or tryptophan, this likely results from a read error. This chain connects TRBV6-1 to TRBJ1-2; unclear D gene. The CDR3 has 13 residues. V lost 8 bases and J lost 4, with 14 bases in between. Germline values: CDR1 MNHNS, CDR2 SASEGT. The CDR3 sequence: CASLGITFYGYTL. The CDR3 DNA follows: TGTGCCAGCTTGGGCATTACCTTCTATGGCTACACCCTC.

The chain carries TRBV9 and TRBJ2-2; D ambiguous. Trimming pared 2 bases from V and 6 bases from J, leaving 23 bases between. The CDR3 has 18 residues. Germline assignment: CDR1 SGDLS and CDR2 YYNGEE. The CDR3 loop is CASSVSYMVSPSSGELFF. The CDR3 DNA reads TGTGCCAGCAGCGTTTCTTATATGGTCAGTCCGAGCTCCGGGGAGCTGTTTTTT.

This clone came up a few times. The rearrangement joins TRBV6-4 to TRBJ1-2, with 8 bases that match TRBD1. V was clipped by 6 bases and J by 7 bases; unmatched bases: 7. The V gene's germline CDR1 is MRHNA and CDR2 SNTAGT. The CDR3 is made up of 13 amino acids. The chain's CDR3 is CASSEDRGSGYTF. The DNA of the CDR3 is TGTGCCAGCAGCGAAGACAGGGGTAGTGGCTACACCTTC.

A single count supports this clone. The rearrangement uses TRBV11-2 and TRBJ2-5; D is uncertain. The DNA end lines up better with TRBJ2-7; the J call may be wrong. Germline V gene sequence: CDR1 SGHAT, CDR2 FQNNGV. This CDR3 region has 15 residues. As DNA, the CDR3 is TGTGCCAGCAGCTTAGATCGGCCCAGCTCCTACGAGCAGTACTTC. It encodes CASSLDRPSSYEQYF.

Notes on this clone: The CDR3 does not close with the conserved phenylalanine or tryptophan, likely indicating a read error. Because the CDR3's place on the DNA is in doubt, the DNA is left out and the CDR3 is given as listed by TCRdb. The CDR3 sequence: CASRPATGGVQV. This rearrangement joins TRBV28 to TRBJ1-1; no DNA check was done on the table's D call, TRBD1. Termini included, the CDR3 measures 12 amino acids. Germline V CDR1 and CDR2: MDHEN, SYDVKM.

V and J are TRBV19 and TRBJ1-2; no reliable D call. V gave up 7 bases and J gave up 4 bases, with 13 bases separating them. Germline V gene data show CDR1 as LNHDA and CDR2 as SQIVND (reference sequence). The CDR3 has 13 residues. This CDR3 reads CASNYGESYGYTF. The DNA for the CDR3 is TGTGCCAGTAATTACGGGGAGTCCTATGGCTACACCTTC.

This clone appeared a few times. The chain is built from TRBV4-1 and TRBJ2-1; 15 bases are shared with TRBD2. Germline lookup yields CDR1 MGHRA and CDR2 YSYEKL. J lost 2 bases, V lost 5 bases, and 4 bases had no gene match. This CDR3 contains 17 residues. In nucleotides, the CDR3 is TGCGCCAGCAGCTCGGGACTAGCGGGAGGACCCTACAATGAGCAGTTCTTC. Translation: CASSSGLAGGPYNEQFF.

The CDR3 region is CASSSRVGGLYEQYF. The DNA for the CDR3 is TGTGCCAGCAGCTCCCGAGTTGGGGGCCTCTACGAGCAGTACTTC. The chain uses TRBV7-2 and TRBJ2-7; D possibly corresponds to TRBD1 (6 bases). Germline CDR1 reads SGHTA; CDR2 reads FQGNSA. With 4 bases removed from V and 3 bases from J, the gap between germline ends came to 16 bases. The CDR3 runs to 15 residues.

The rearrangement joins TRBV7-6 to TRBJ2-7, with 8 bases identical to TRBD2. The CDR3 is made up of 16 amino acids. Germline V gene data show CDR1 as SGHVS and CDR2 as FNYEAQ. After removal of 5 bases from V and 4 bases from J, the junction contained 13 bases not matched to a gene. DNA of the CDR3: TGTGCCAGCAGCCGACCCCCGGGACTAGGAGTTTACGAGCAGTACTTC. This translates into CASSRPPGLGVYEQYF.

This chain connects TRBV4-1 to TRBJ1-2, with no clear D. The CDR3 contains 16 residues. Trimming removed 6 bases at V and 4 bases at J, with 21 bases between. Germline CDR1 MGHRA, CDR2 YSYEKL. In nucleotides, the CDR3 is TGCGCCAGCAGTCGGGATACTACAGCCCTCGGCTATGGCTACACCTTC. This sequence encodes CASSRDTTALGYGYTF.

The chain couples TRBV6-6 to TRBJ1-5, with no clear D. V lost 7 bases and J 3 bases, leaving 16 bases between the germline ends. The CDR3 extends over 15 amino acids. Germline CDR1 and CDR2: MNHNY and SVGAGI (reference sequence). DNA for the CDR3: TGTGCCAGCACTCCTCGTGGGTTGGACAATCAGCCCCAGCATTTT. It yields the protein CASTPRGLDNQPQHF.

The V call is TRBV7-9, the J call TRBJ1-6, with 7 bases identical to TRBD1. The CDR3 length is 14 residues. The J segment lost 10 bases and the V segment lost 3 bases, leaving 6 bases of the junction unmatched. The germline CDR1 and CDR2 sequences are SEHNR and FQNEAQ (reference sequence). The CDR3 bases are TGTGCCAGCAGCTTTGCGACAGGGAGGTCACCCCTCCACTTT. Translation gives CASSFATGRSPLHF.

V is TRBV5-4 and J is TRBJ2-5; D not certain. The CDR3 length is 12 residues. Germline-derived CDR1 and CDR2 are SGHNT and YYREEE (reference sequence). The V end was cut by 9 bases, the J end by 10 bases, with 19 bases between. CDR3 DNA: TGTGCCATCGGATCTAGTGCACATAACCAGTACTTC. Encoded protein: CAIGSSAHNQYF.

This chain links TRBV5-1 with TRBJ1-5; D is unresolved. This CDR3 contains 13 residues. Germline loops: CDR1 SGHRS, CDR2 YFSETQ. The V gene lost 1 base and the J gene lost 5 bases, with 7 bases spanning the gap. The CDR3 DNA follows: TGCGCCAGCAGCTTGAGGGTGGATCAGCCCCAGCATTTT. It is translated as CASSLRVDQPQHF.

This chain joins TRBV27 and TRBJ1-4; TRBD1 is a possible D gene (6 bases). The germline V and J ends were trimmed by 6 bases and 7 bases, with 15 bases remaining between them. Germline CDR1 is MNHEY and CDR2 is SMNVEV (reference sequence). The CDR3 runs 14 residues. The CDR3, as DNA: TGTGCCAGCAGGGGGGGGGCTGGAGGTGAAAAACTGTTTTTT. This translates into CASRGGAGGEKLFF.

This chain joins TRBV9 and TRBJ2-2; no firm D call. The CDR3 loop spans 17 amino acids. Germline assignment: CDR1 SGDLS and CDR2 YYNGEE. V shed 3 bases and J shed 5 bases, with 20 bases lying between them. CDR3 residues: CASSATPGLHGTGELFF. As DNA, the CDR3 is TGTGCCAGCAGCGCTACCCCGGGCCTCCATGGAACCGGGGAGCTGTTTTTT.

The chain's CDR3 is CASSLMGADYGYTF. The CDR3 DNA sequence: TGCGCCAGCAGCTTGATGGGGGCGGACTATGGCTACACCTTC. The chain recombines TRBV5-1 with TRBJ1-2; weak D call: TRBD1 (6 bases). V gave up 1 base and J gave up 3 bases, with 10 bases separating them. The CDR3 is 14 amino acids. Per germline, CDR1 SGHRS and CDR2 YFSETQ.

This chain connects TRBV9 to TRBJ2-3, with D hard to call. CDR1 SGDLS and CDR2 YYNGEE come from the germline V gene. V lost 0 bases and J lost 2, with 4 bases in between. This CDR3 has 13 amino acids. CDR3: CASSVGITDTQYF. The CDR3 nucleotides are TGTGCCAGCAGCGTAGGGATCACAGATACGCAGTATTTT.

The chain couples TRBV5-4 to TRBJ1-4, with 8 nucleotides matching TRBD1. Germline CDR1 and CDR2: SGHNT and YYREEE (reference sequence). The CDR3 runs to 15 residues. After removal of 4 bases from V and 4 bases from J, the junction contained 6 bases not matched to a gene. CDR3 DNA sequence: TGTGCCAGCAGCCAAGGACAGGGAGTTAATGAAAAACTGTTTTTT. It specifies CASSQGQGVNEKLFF.

V and J are TRBV18 and TRBJ1-1; maybe TRBD1 (6 bases). Trimming pared 1 base from V and 2 bases from J, leaving 11 bases between. Germline V CDR1 and CDR2: KGHSH, LQKENI. The CDR3 runs to 15 residues. The CDR3 bases are TGTGCCAGCTCACCACGTTTACAGGGAAACACTGAAGCTTTCTTT. Amino acids: CASSPRLQGNTEAFF. Variable domain in full (rest from reference TRBV18 and TRBJ1-1): NAGVMQNPRHLVRRRGQEARLRCSPMKGHSHVYWYRQLPEEGLKFMVYLQKENIIDESGMPKERFSAEFPKEGPSILRIQQVVRGDSAAYFCASSPRLQGNTEAFFGQGTRLTVV.